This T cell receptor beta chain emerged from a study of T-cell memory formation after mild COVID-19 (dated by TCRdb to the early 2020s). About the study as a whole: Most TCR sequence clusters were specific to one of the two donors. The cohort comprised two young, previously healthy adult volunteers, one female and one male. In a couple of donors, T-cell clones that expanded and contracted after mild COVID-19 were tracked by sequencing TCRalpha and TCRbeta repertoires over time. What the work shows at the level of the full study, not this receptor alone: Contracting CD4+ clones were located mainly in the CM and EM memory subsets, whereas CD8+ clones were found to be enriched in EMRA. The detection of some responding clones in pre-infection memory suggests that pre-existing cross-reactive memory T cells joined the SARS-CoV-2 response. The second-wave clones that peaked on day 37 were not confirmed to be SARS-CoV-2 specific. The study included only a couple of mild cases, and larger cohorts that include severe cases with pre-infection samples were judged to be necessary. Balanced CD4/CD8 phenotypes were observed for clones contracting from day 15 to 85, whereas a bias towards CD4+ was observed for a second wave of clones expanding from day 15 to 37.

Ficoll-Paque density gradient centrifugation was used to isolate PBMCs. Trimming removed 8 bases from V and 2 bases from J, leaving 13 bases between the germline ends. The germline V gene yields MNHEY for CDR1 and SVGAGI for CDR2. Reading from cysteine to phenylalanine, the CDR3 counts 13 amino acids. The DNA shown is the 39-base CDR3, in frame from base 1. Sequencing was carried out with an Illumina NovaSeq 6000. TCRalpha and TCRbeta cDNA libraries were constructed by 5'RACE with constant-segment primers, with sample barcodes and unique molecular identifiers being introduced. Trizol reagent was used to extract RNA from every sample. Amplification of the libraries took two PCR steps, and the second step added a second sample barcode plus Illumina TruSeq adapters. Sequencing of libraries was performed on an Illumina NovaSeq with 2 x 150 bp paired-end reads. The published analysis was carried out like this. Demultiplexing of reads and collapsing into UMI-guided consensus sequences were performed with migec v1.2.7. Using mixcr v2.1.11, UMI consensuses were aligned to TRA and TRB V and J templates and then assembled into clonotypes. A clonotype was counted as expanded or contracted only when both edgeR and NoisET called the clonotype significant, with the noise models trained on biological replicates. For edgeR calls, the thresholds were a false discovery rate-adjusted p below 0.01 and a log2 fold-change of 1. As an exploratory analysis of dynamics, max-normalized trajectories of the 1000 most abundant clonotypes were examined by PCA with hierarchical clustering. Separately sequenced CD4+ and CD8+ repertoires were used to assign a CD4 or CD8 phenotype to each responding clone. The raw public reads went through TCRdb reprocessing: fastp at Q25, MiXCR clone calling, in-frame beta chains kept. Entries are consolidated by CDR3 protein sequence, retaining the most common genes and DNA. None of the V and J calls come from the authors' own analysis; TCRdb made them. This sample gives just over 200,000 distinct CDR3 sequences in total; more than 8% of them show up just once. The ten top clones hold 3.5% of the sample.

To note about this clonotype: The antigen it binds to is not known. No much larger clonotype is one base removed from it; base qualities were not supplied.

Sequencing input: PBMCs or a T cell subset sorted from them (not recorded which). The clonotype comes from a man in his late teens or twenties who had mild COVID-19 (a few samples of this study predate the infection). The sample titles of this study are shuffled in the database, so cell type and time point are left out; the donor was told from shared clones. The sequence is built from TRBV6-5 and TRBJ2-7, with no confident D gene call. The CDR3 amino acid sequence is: CASSALVPYEQYF. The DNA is TGTGCCAGCTCTGCTCTAGTTCCCTACGAGCAGTACTTC.